This is a list of T cell receptor beta chains from one sample in a study of lung T cells in sarcoidosis with Löfgren's syndrome. Each CDR3 protein gets one entry after TCRdb re-called the reads with MiXCR. The sample shows about 19,000 distinct CDR3 sequences, around a fifth of them seen only once. Sequences were obtained from CD4+ T cells from bronchoalveolar lavage. Receptor source: a human donor with sarcoidosis (Löfgren's syndrome or another form), or a control subject (not recorded which). Both conserved end residues are part of each CDR3.

TRBV18 CASSITKAGTGSETQYF
TRBV5-4 CASRASSGITDTQYF
TRBV3-1 CASSQGTGGISGLYNEQFF
TRBV3-1 CASSSGFQETQYF
TRBV28 CASSLGQTFQPQHF
TRBV7-2 CASSLDRGLTYEQYF
TRBV6-6 CASSYSPRGGLERNTIYF
TRBV5-4 CASSPVRGEEQFF
TRBV2 CASSGNFLATDTQYF
TRBV7-7 CASSLAGTTDTQYF
TRBV20-1 CSYGEGDSVHEQFF
TRBV29-1 CSVGKASGRGETQYF
TRBV7-9 CASSLPAGGQGTQYF
TRBV5-1 CASSLDPRTDTQYF
TRBV3-1 CASSQDGRATGELFF
TRBV20-1 CSASEQGTDTQYF
TRBV5-1 CASSLEQSTDTQYF
TRBV20-1 CSARDGWETQYF
TRBV11-1 CATRRLRDYNEQFF
TRBV6-2/TRBV6-3 CASSYPSSEQFF
TRBV4-1 CASSQDLAASTDTHYF
TRBV30 CAWGPREDTEAFF
TRBV28 CASSLRLAAYEQYF